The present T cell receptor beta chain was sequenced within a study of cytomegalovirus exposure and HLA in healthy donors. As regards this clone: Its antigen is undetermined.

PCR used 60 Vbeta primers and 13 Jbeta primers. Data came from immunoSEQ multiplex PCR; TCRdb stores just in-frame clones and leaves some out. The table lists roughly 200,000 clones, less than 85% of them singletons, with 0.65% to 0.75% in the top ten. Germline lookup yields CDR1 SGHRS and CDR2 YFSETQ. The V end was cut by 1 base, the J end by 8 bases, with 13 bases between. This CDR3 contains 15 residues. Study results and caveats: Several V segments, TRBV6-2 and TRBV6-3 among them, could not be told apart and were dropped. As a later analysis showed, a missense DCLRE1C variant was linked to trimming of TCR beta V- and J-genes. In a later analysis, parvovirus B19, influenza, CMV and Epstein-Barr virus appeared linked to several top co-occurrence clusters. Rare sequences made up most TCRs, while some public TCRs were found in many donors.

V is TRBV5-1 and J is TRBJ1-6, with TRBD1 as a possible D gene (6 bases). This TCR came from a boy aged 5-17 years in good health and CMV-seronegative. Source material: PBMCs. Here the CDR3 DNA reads TGCGCCAGCAGCTTGAGGGGGGGCAGTGATTCACCCCTCCACTTT. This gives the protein CASSLRGGSDSPLHF.